Listed below are T cell receptor beta chains from one sample, sequenced in a study of CD8+ T cells in alopecia areata. The repertoire was sequenced with immunoSEQ multiplex PCR; TCRdb's copy has only in-frame clones and lacks some. The sample includes roughly 120,000 clones, about 61% of them seen just once. What was sequenced was CD4+ T cells sorted from blood. Source of these receptors: a human donor in good health. Each CDR3 is given with its conserved first and last residue. The order of the fields is V gene, J gene, clone size, D gene, CDR3 DNA, CDR3 protein. D genes are given only for firm matches. Only part of the rows carry a size: once, few, many, or a class if the clone is expanded.

TRBV4-1	TRBJ2-7	-	-	TGCGCCAGCAGCCGGAACGGTCTCGAGCAGTACTTC	CASSRNGLEQYF
TRBV5-6	TRBJ1-6	-	-	TGTGCCAGCAGCTTCAACTACGGACAGAACTCACCCCTCCACTTT	CASSFNYGQNSPLHF
TRBV29-1	TRBJ2-1	-	-	TGCAGCGTACAAGGGGGTCCGCGGAGCTCCTACAATGAGCAGTTCTTC	CSVQGGPRSSYNEQFF
TRBV30	TRBJ1-1	-	-	TGTGCCTGGAGTCGAACTGAAGCTTTCTTT	CAWSRTEAFF
TRBV7-3	TRBJ1-1	-	-	TGTGCCAGCAGCGTTACAGGGATGGTAGTCACTGAAGCTTTCTTT	CASSVTGMVVTEAFF
TRBV6-1	TRBJ2-6	-	-	TGTGCCAGCAGCACATACTCTGGGGCCAACGTCCTGACTTTC	CASSTYSGANVLTF
TRBV30	TRBJ2-7	-	TRBD1	TGTGCCTGGGACAGGGGCGCCTACGAGCAGTACTTC	CAWDRGAYEQYF
TRBV30	TRBJ2-5	-	-	TGTGCCTGGACTGTAGGGAACCAAGAGACCCAGTACTTC	CAWTVGNQETQYF
TRBV11-2	TRBJ2-5	many	-	TGTGCCAGCAGCAATAACCTCCAAGAGACCCAGTACTTC	CASSNNLQETQYF
TRBV5-4	TRBJ2-5	few	TRBD2	TGTGCCAGCAGCTTTGAGCGGGGCCAAGAGACCCAGTACTTC	CASSFERGQETQYF
TRBV30	TRBJ2-3	few	TRBD1	TGTGCCTGGAGTGTTTGGGCAGGGGGATCCACAGATACGCAGTATTTT	CAWSVWAGGSTDTQYF
TRBV6-1	TRBJ2-5	-	-	TGTGCCAGCAGTGAAGGGGCGAGACAAGAGACCCAGTACTTC	CASSEGARQETQYF
TRBV4-1	TRBJ2-7	-	TRBD2	TGCGCCAGCAGCCAAGAGGCTAGCGGGTTAACCTACGAGCAGTACTTC	CASSQEASGLTYEQYF
TRBV6-5	TRBJ2-5	-	-	TGTGCCAGCAGTGGACGGGAGACCCAGTACTTC	CASSGRETQYF
TRBV7-9	TRBJ1-4	few	-	TGTGCCAGCAGCTTGGTAGACCTTAATGAAAAACTGTTTTTT	CASSLVDLNEKLFF
TRBV27	TRBJ1-6	-	-	TGTGCCAGCAGTTTGCGTGAGAATAATTCACCCCTCCACTTT	CASSLRENNSPLHF
TRBV25-1	TRBJ2-7	-	-	TGTGCCAGCAGTGACGGGGGATCCTACGAGCAGTACTTC	CASSDGGSYEQYF
TRBV29-1	TRBJ2-1	-	TRBD2	TGCAGCGGGAACGGGGGGTTGGGAAATGAGCAGTTCTTC	CSGNGGLGNEQFF
TRBV7-9	TRBJ1-2	-	-	TGTGCCAGCAGCTTCAGCGAAAGTGGCTACACCTTC	CASSFSESGYTF
TRBV15	TRBJ2-3	once	-	TGTGCCACCAGCACAGGTGGGGGGCGAGATACGCAGTATTTT	CATSTGGGRDTQYF
TRBV7-2	TRBJ2-1	-	-	TGTGCCAGCAGCTTAGTGCGGGCTTACAATGAGCAGTTCTTC	CASSLVRAYNEQFF
TRBV29-1	TRBJ1-1	few	-	TGCAGCGCCAGGGCAGACACTGAAGCTTTCTTT	CSARADTEAFF
TRBV30	TRBJ2-3	once	-	TGTGCCGCAGAGGTAGGCTCTAGCACAGATACGCAGTATTTT	CAAEVGSSTDTQYF
TRBV6-5	TRBJ1-2	-	-	TGTGCCAGCAGTTCCTACGGCGCCCTGGGGGGCTACACCTTC	CASSSYGALGGYTF
TRBV10-3	TRBJ1-1	-	TRBD1	TGTGCCATCAGTGAGTTTCGGACAGGGGTCTTCTTT	CAISEFRTGVFF